This T cell receptor beta chain is drawn from a study of T cell responses to AZD1222 COVID-19 vaccine. Whole-study findings and limits: A mostly white British donor set with more females was recruited, and clonal diversity was possibly underestimated. Spike-specific TCRs gained breadth and depth after people received two AZD1222 doses. No repertoire was sampled before or during the peak T cell response, only after it. AZD1222 recipients seropositive at baseline numbered only five to seven.

This clone is a singleton in its sample. Its antigen is as yet unknown. J was trimmed by 7 bases and V by 0 bases; bases with no gene match: 9. CDR1 and CDR2 from the germline V gene are SGHNT and YENEEA. The CDR3 sequence is 17 residues long. Here immunoSEQ multiplex PCR was the method, and the copy in TCRdb shows in-frame clones only, minus some. The repertoire includes some 94,000 clones, roughly nine tenths of them detected once, and about 5.7% sits in the top ten. Here the sequenced sample was peripheral blood, taken 28 days after the second AZD1222 dose. The TCR originated in an adult who received the AZD1222 COVID-19 vaccine. The chain is built from TRBV11-3 and TRBJ2-2, with 9 bases identical to TRBD1. CDR3 nucleotide sequence: TGTGCCAGCAGCTTAGATCCCTGGACAGGGGCGGACGGGGAGCTGTTTTTT. Amino acids: CASSLDPWTGADGELFF.